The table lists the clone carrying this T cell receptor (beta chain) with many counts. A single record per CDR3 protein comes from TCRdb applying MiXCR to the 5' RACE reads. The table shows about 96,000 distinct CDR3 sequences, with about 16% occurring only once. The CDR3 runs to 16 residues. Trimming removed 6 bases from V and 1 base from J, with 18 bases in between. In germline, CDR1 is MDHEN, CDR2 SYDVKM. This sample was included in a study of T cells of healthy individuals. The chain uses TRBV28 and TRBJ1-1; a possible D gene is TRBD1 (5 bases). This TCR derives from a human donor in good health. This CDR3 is CASSPIYGTANTEAFF. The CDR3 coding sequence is TGTGCCAGCAGCCCAATCTACGGGACGGCGAACACTGAAGCTTTCTTT.